The 4 T cell receptor beta chains in this list originate from one sample, sequenced in a study of blood T cell repertoires in COVID-19 (dated by TCRdb to the early 2020s). The library was built by means of the immunoSEQ multiplex PCR assay. The table was pulled from immuneACCESS by TCRdb, which kept in-frame rearrangements only. Such tables lose some clones; where checked, under half of the loss comes from unresolved V genes, and the rest has no known cause. This sample holds 140,000 or so clones; approximately 89% were observed only once. The ten largest account for under 2% of the sample. The sample consisted of peripheral blood. These receptors all come from a human donor in a cohort sampled during active COVID-19.

This clone was recorded only once. This rearrangement joins TRBV7-9 to TRBJ2-5, with D tentatively TRBD2 (6 bases). Germline V gives CDR1 SEHNR, CDR2 FQNEAQ (reference sequence). The CDR3 contains 12 residues. The germline V and J ends were trimmed by 3 bases and 9 bases, with 11 bases remaining between them. CDR3 protein: CASSFGEVAQYF. The DNA for the CDR3 is TGTGCCAGCAGCTTCGGGGAGGTGGCCCAGTACTTC.

The V call is TRBV19, the J call TRBJ1-2, with 10 positions matching TRBD1. This CDR3 has 16 amino acids. Germline V gene sequence: CDR1 LNHDA, CDR2 SQIVND (reference sequence). Trimming at V came to 6 bases and at J to 1 base, leaving 8 bases not matched to a gene. CDR3 sequence reads: CASRDSGQGRNYGYTF. The CDR3 bases are TGTGCCAGTAGAGACTCGGGACAGGGGCGTAACTATGGCTACACCTTC.

This chain links TRBV19 with TRBJ2-5, with 8 bases fitting TRBD1. Germline assignment: CDR1 LNHDA and CDR2 SQIVND (reference sequence). V was pared by 6 bases and J by 3 bases, with 3 bases of the junction left unmatched. The CDR3 covers 13 residues. DNA for the CDR3: TGTGCCAGTAGCCCGGACAGGGAAGAGACCCAGTACTTC. Translation: CASSPDREETQYF.

This clone came up a few times. The chain links TRBV7-9 to TRBJ2-7; D unresolved. Trimming shortened V by 5 bases and J by 0 bases, and 11 bases separated the two germline ends. Germline CDR1 is SEHNR and CDR2 is FQNEAQ (reference sequence). The CDR3 has 14 amino acids. The CDR3 sequence: CASSIRQDSYEQYF. CDR3 DNA: TGTGCCAGCAGCATAAGGCAGGACTCCTACGAGCAGTACTTC.